What follows are 7 T cell receptor beta chains derived from one specimen sequenced in a study of early T cells in non-severe SARS-CoV-2 infection. TCRdb passed the 5' RACE reads through MiXCR, listing each CDR3 protein once. The sample holds around 40,000 distinct CDR3 sequences, about 6.3% seen once. The sequenced sample consisted of whole blood. Every receptor here comes from an adult who was a healthcare worker with PCR-confirmed SARS-CoV-2 infection or an uninfected control (not recorded which).

This rearrangement joins TRBV10-3 to TRBJ2-1, with unresolved D. Germline V lookup: CDR1 ENHRY, CDR2 SYGVKD. The CDR3 length is 13 residues. V was shortened by 3 bases and J by 10 bases, with 13 bases between the two germline ends. The DNA for the CDR3 is TGTGCCATCAGTGAAGTCGCCACGCGGGAGCAGTTCTTC. It translates to CAISEVATREQFF.

This clonotype was seen only a few times. This chain uses TRBV7-6 with TRBJ2-1, with TRBD2 matching 13 bases. J gave up 9 bases and V 6 bases, and 8 bases lay outside the gene matches. CDR1 and CDR2 from the germline V gene are SGHVS and FNYEAQ. This CDR3 is 15 amino acids long. The CDR3 bases are TGTGCCAGCAGAATCACTAGCGGGAGGGCCGGTGAGCAGTTCTTC. Translating gives CASRITSGRAGEQFF. The full variable domain, with the rest looked up from reference TRBV7-6 and TRBJ2-1, is GAGVSQSPRYKVTKRGQDVALRCDPISGHVSLYWYRQALGQGPEFLTYFNYEAQQDKSGLPNDRFSAERPEGSISTLTIQRTEQRDSAMYRCASRITSGRAGEQFFGPGTRLTVL.

This clonotype has just a few counts. The chain couples TRBV28 to TRBJ2-6, with D uncertain. The CDR3 is 17 residues long. V was trimmed by 3 bases and J by 0 bases, leaving 12 bases between them. CDR1 is MDHEN and CDR2 is SYDVKM in the germline V gene. CDR3: CASSFAGHLSGANVLTF. The CDR3 DNA is TGTGCCAGCAGTTTCGCCGGGCACCTCTCTGGGGCCAACGTCCTGACTTTC.

This clonotype appeared a few times. The chain uses TRBV28 and TRBJ2-5, with 7 bases that match TRBD2. The junction had 10 bases not matched to a gene; V was cut back by 5 bases and J by 4 bases. Per germline, CDR1 MDHEN and CDR2 SYDVKM. The CDR3 runs 15 residues. The CDR3, as DNA: TGTGCCAGCAGTCCCCTCGTGGGGACTATAGAGACCCAGTACTTC. It encodes CASSPLVGTIETQYF.

The genes are TRBV5-1 and TRBJ2-7, with D possibly being TRBD1 (6 bases). Trimming took 3 bases from V and 2 from J, leaving 12 bases between them. Germline V CDR1 and CDR2: SGHRS, YFSETQ. The CDR3 spans 14 residues. The CDR3 region has the DNA TGCGCCAGCAGCTCACTTGGGGGCCCCTACGAGCAGTACTTC. Translated: CASSSLGGPYEQYF.

This clonotype showed up many times. The chain has TRBV2 and TRBJ1-1; D perhaps matches TRBD1 (5 bases). V was shortened by 7 bases and J by 1 base, with 10 bases between the two germline ends. The CDR3 length is 13 residues. The V gene's germline CDR1 is SNHLY and CDR2 FYNNEI. CDR3 bases: TGTGCCAGCATGGGGGAGCGGAACACTGAAGCTTTCTTT. Protein product: CASMGERNTEAFF.

The chain has TRBV6-5 and TRBJ2-2; D possibly corresponds to TRBD2 (5 bases). V dropped 0 bases and J dropped 4 bases, with 6 bases sitting between them. The germline V gene has CDR1 MNHEY and CDR2 SVGAGI. This CDR3 comprises 14 residues. CDR3 protein: CASSYSLATGELFF. In nucleotides, the CDR3 is TGTGCCAGCAGTTACTCCCTAGCCACCGGGGAGCTGTTTTTT.